The 29 T cell receptor beta chains below come from one sample, sequenced in a study of OX40 agonist ivuxolimab in advanced cancers. Repertoires were generated with immunoSEQ multiplex PCR, while TCRdb's copy carries only in-frame clones and drops some. The sample has 77,000 or so clones, about 91% seen once. This sample comprised CD4+ or CD8+ T cells sorted from blood, obtained in a trial of the OX40 agonist ivuxolimab. These receptor sequences come from an adult with an advanced solid tumor such as melanoma, head and neck, liver or kidney cancer.

The chain carries TRBV28 and TRBJ2-1, with 7 bases that match TRBD1. Germline V gene sequence: CDR1 MDHEN, CDR2 SYDVKM. CDR3 length: 15 residues. With V trimmed by 5 bases and J by 0 bases, 4 bases remained unmatched. The CDR3 DNA is TGTGCCAGCAGTCCCGCAGGGGGCTCCTACAATGAGCAGTTCTTC. Its translation is CASSPAGGSYNEQFF.

The chain recombines TRBV5-1 with TRBJ2-7; TRBD2 might be the D (5 bases). V was trimmed by 0 bases and J by 3 bases, leaving 10 bases between them. CDR1 is SGHRS, CDR2 YFSETQ, per germline. The CDR3 runs to 14 residues. The CDR3 nucleotides are TGCGCCAGCAGCTTGGAGTCTGGAGGCTACGAGCAGTACTTC. Its protein product is CASSLESGGYEQYF.

This chain links TRBV14 with TRBJ2-2; the D call may be TRBD1 or TRBD2 (7 bases each). Trimming removed 6 bases from V and 4 bases from J, with 15 bases in between. In germline, CDR1 is SGHDN, CDR2 FVKESK. This CDR3 is built from 15 residues. In DNA, the CDR3 is TGTGCCAGCAGACCAGGGGGACTACTCACCGGGGAGCTGTTTTTT. It is translated as CASRPGGLLTGELFF.

This sequence joins TRBV2 and TRBJ1-1; a possible D gene is TRBD1 (6 bases). Germline CDR1 reads SNHLY; CDR2 reads FYNNEI. V lost 5 bases, J lost 0 bases, and 13 bases lay in between. The CDR3 is 15 amino acids. Here the CDR3 DNA reads TGTGCCAGCAGTCCTGCGGGGGGCCTGAACACTGAAGCTTTCTTT. Encoded protein: CASSPAGGLNTEAFF.

This chain joins TRBV9 and TRBJ2-1, with D unclear. Germline values: CDR1 SGDLS, CDR2 YYNGEE. This CDR3 has 14 residues. The ends were cut back, 0 bases at V and 2 bases at J, with 6 bases in the middle. The CDR3 is CASSVDTAYNEQFF. The CDR3 DNA reads as TGTGCCAGCAGCGTAGATACAGCCTACAATGAGCAGTTCTTC.

By share of the sample, this clone is hyperexpanded. The V and J genes are TRBV6-1 and TRBJ2-7, with 7 bases aligning to TRBD1. With V trimmed by 2 bases and J by 2 bases, 6 bases remained unmatched. CDR3 length: 15 amino acids. Germline assignment: CDR1 MNHNS and CDR2 SASEGT. The CDR3: CASSEKGQLPYEQYF. CDR3 bases: TGTGCCAGCAGTGAAAAGGGACAGCTCCCCTACGAGCAGTACTTC.

The genes are TRBV5-1 and TRBJ2-7; 9 bases map to TRBD2. The CDR3 consists of 13 residues. Germline-derived CDR1 and CDR2 are SGHRS and YFSETQ. V dropped 4 bases and J dropped 7; count of bases not matched to a gene: 6. CDR3 in amino acids: CASSVAGVVEQYF. Here the CDR3 DNA reads TGCGCCAGCAGCGTAGCGGGAGTGGTTGAGCAGTACTTC.

The rearrangement uses TRBV7-2 and TRBJ2-7; D unresolved. The germline gives CDR1 SGHTA, CDR2 FQGNSA. This CDR3 has 14 amino acids. Trimming removed 1 base at V and 3 bases at J, with 10 bases between. The CDR3 DNA reads TGTGCCAGCAGCTTAGATCTGGAAAACTACGAGCAGTACTTC. Translating gives CASSLDLENYEQYF.

The rearrangement uses TRBV5-4 and TRBJ2-3, with 15 bases aligning to TRBD2. The germline V gene encodes CDR1 SGHNT and CDR2 YYREEE (reference sequence). This CDR3 is built from 16 residues. J was trimmed by 5 bases and V by 4 bases; bases with no gene match: 5. This CDR3 is CASSAGLAGGEDTQYF. The CDR3 region has the DNA TGTGCCAGCAGCGCGGGACTAGCGGGAGGAGAAGATACGCAGTATTTT.

This rearrangement joins TRBV6-5 to TRBJ2-5, with D perhaps TRBD1 or TRBD2 (5 bases each). There are 15 residues in the CDR3. In germline, CDR1 is MNHEY, CDR2 SVGAGI. Trimming pared 6 bases from V and 4 bases from J, leaving 18 bases between. Written as DNA, the CDR3 is TGTGCCAGCAGCCGGGATGTTGGGGGTGGAGAGACCCAGTACTTC. The encoded protein is CASSRDVGGGETQYF.

The gene calls are TRBV29-1 and TRBJ1-2; D is possibly TRBD1 (6 bases). Per the germline V gene, CDR1 is SQVTM and CDR2 is ANQGSEA. V was clipped by 6 bases and J by 4 bases, with 12 bases between them. This CDR3 has 12 amino acids. CDR3 DNA sequence: TGCAGCGTGAGCGACAGGATCTATGGCTACACCTTC. Translated: CSVSDRIYGYTF.

The V call is TRBV27, the J call TRBJ2-2, with D possibly matching TRBD1 (6 bases). Trimming took off 5 bases at V and 2 bases at J, with 15 bases between the two ends. The CDR3 totals 16 residues. The germline CDR1 and CDR2 sequences are MNHEY and SMNVEV (reference sequence). CDR3 in DNA: TGTGCCAGCAGTCCTTACAGGGCCCTAAACACCGGGGAGCTGTTTTTT. The encoded protein is CASSPYRALNTGELFF.

The gene calls are TRBV7-3 and TRBJ2-1; 8 bases agree with TRBD1. Looked up from germline, CDR1 is SGHTA and CDR2 is FQGTGA. V was pared by 5 bases and J by 6 bases, with 9 bases of the junction left unmatched. This CDR3 is 15 amino acids long. The CDR3 loop is CASSRQGARPNEQFF. The CDR3 nucleotides read TGTGCCAGCAGCCGTCAGGGGGCGCGGCCCAATGAGCAGTTCTTC. Full variable domain (remainder filled in from reference TRBV7-3 and TRBJ2-1): GAGVSQTPSNKVTEKGKYVELRCDPISGHTALYWYRQSLGQGPEFLIYFQGTGAADDSGLPNDRFFAVRPEGSVSTLKIQRTERGDSAVYLCASSRQGARPNEQFFGPGTRLTVL.

The chain joins TRBV5-1 to TRBJ2-5; D call uncertain. Per the germline V gene, CDR1 is SGHRS and CDR2 is YFSETQ. The CDR3 consists of 13 residues. The germline V and J ends were trimmed by 5 bases and 5 bases, with 13 bases remaining between them. CDR3: CASSPAVRETQYF. In DNA, the CDR3 is TGCGCCAGCAGTCCCGCCGTGAGGGAGACCCAGTACTTC.

The chain combines TRBV27 with TRBJ2-7; 9 bases agree with TRBD1. Germline lookup yields CDR1 MNHEY and CDR2 SMNVEV (reference sequence). With V trimmed by 5 bases and J by 3 bases, 5 bases remained unmatched. The CDR3 runs 14 residues. The chain's CDR3 is CASSPGTGLYEQYF. In DNA, the CDR3 is TGTGCCAGCAGTCCCGGGACAGGGCTCTACGAGCAGTACTTC.

The V call is TRBV2, the J call TRBJ1-5, with D possibly being TRBD1 (6 bases). CDR1 is SNHLY and CDR2 is FYNNEI in the germline V gene. This CDR3 has 15 amino acids. The V gene lost 7 bases and the J gene lost 1 base, with 14 bases spanning the gap. The CDR3 loop is CASTRGLRSNQPQHF. The DNA for the CDR3 is TGTGCCAGCACCCGGGGGCTGCGGAGCAATCAGCCCCAGCATTTT.

The sample holds a few counts of this clone. The chain carries TRBV9 and TRBJ2-1; D possibly corresponds to TRBD1 (6 bases). This CDR3 has 14 amino acids. Trimming took off 1 base at V and 1 base at J, with 6 bases between the two ends. Germline-derived CDR1 and CDR2 are SGDLS and YYNGEE. CDR3 bases: TGTGCCAGCAGCGTACAGGGGTCCTACAATGAGCAGTTCTTC. This translates into CASSVQGSYNEQFF.

This CDR3 reads CAWSVNRGRRGNTIYF. CDR3 DNA: TGTGCCTGGAGTGTAAACAGGGGGCGAAGGGGAAACACCATATATTTT. The rearrangement joins TRBV30 to TRBJ1-3, with 9 bases fitting TRBD1. The germline gives CDR1 GTSNPN, CDR2 SVGIG (reference sequence). The CDR3 runs to 16 residues. The V segment lost 0 bases and the J segment 4 bases; nucleotides outside the gene matches: 7. Looking up the rest from reference TRBV30 and TRBJ1-3 gives the full variable domain: SQTIHQWPATLVQPVGSPLSLECTVEGTSNPNLYWYRQAAGRGLQLLFYSVGIGQISSEVPQNLSASRPQDRQFILSSKKLLLSDSGFYLCAWSVNRGRRGNTIYFGEGSWLTVV.

This sequence joins TRBV13 and TRBJ2-7, with unresolved D. V lost 5 bases to trimming and J lost 4 bases, with 9 bases between them. There are 12 residues in the CDR3. The germline CDR1 and CDR2 sequences are PRHDT and FYEKMQ (reference sequence). CDR3 nucleotide sequence: TGTGCCAGCAGCCCTGTATCATACGAGCAGTACTTC. It translates to CASSPVSYEQYF.

This chain uses TRBV19 with TRBJ2-5; D is possibly TRBD2 (6 bases). Trimming removed 7 bases at V and 2 bases at J, with 11 bases between. CDR1 is LNHDA and CDR2 is SQIVND in the germline V gene (reference sequence). CDR3 length equals 13 residues. The CDR3 loop is CASKRAGQETQYF. CDR3 DNA: TGTGCCAGTAAACGGGCGGGGCAAGAGACCCAGTACTTC.

The chain is built from TRBV6-5 and TRBJ1-1, with 7 bases identical to TRBD1. V was clipped by 2 bases and J by 5 bases; unmatched bases: 5. The CDR3 is 14 amino acids. Germline V gives CDR1 MNHEY, CDR2 SVGAGI. Here the CDR3 reads CASSYTNRGTEAFF. For the CDR3, the DNA is TGTGCCAGCAGTTACACAAACAGGGGAACTGAAGCTTTCTTT.

The chain is built from TRBV4-2 and TRBJ1-5, with TRBD1 identical over 9 bases. Germline V gene sequence: CDR1 LGHNA, CDR2 YNFKEQ. The CDR3 spans 17 residues. Germline trimming cut 1 base from V and 0 bases from J; bases unmatched to any gene: 4. In DNA form, the CDR3 reads TGTGCCAGCAGCCAAGTGACAGGGGGTATTAGCAATCAGCCCCAGCATTTT. Translating it yields CASSQVTGGISNQPQHF.

V is TRBV6-5 and J is TRBJ2-7, with TRBD1 identical over 8 bases. With 6 bases clipped from V and 2 bases from J, the junction kept 3 bases outside the gene matches. Per germline, CDR1 MNHEY and CDR2 SVGAGI. This CDR3 is built from 13 residues. As DNA, the CDR3 is TGTGCCAGCAGACCGACAGGGGCCTACGAGCAGTACTTC. Translating it yields CASRPTGAYEQYF.

The chain links TRBV28 to TRBJ1-6; no reliable D call. This CDR3 is built from 15 residues. The germline V gene encodes CDR1 MDHEN and CDR2 SYDVKM. The V end was cut by 7 bases, the J end by 6 bases, with 16 bases between. The CDR3 nucleotides are TGTGCCAGCACCGCCTTAGACGGGTTTAATTCACCCCTCCACTTT. Translating it yields CASTALDGFNSPLHF.

The chain has TRBV6-5 and TRBJ1-1; D is ambiguous. The germline V gene has CDR1 MNHEY and CDR2 SVGAGI. Trimming cost V 5 bases and J 0 bases, with 13 bases left between them. This CDR3 has 15 amino acids. The CDR3 here is CASSLQGPMNTEAFF. In DNA, the CDR3 is TGTGCCAGCAGTCTCCAAGGACCCATGAACACTGAAGCTTTCTTT.

This chain connects TRBV28 to TRBJ2-2; D is possibly TRBD1 or TRBD2 (5 bases each). The germline CDR1 and CDR2 sequences are MDHEN and SYDVKM. The length of the CDR3 is 12 residues. Deletions cut 10 bases from V and 10 bases from J, with 16 bases between. CDR3: CATKDWGEELFF. CDR3 DNA: TGTGCCACCAAGGACTGGGGCGAGGAGCTGTTTTTT.

The chain couples TRBV5-6 to TRBJ2-3; D could derive from TRBD1 or TRBD2 (5 bases each). Germline CDR1 SGHDT, CDR2 YYEEEE. The CDR3 is made up of 16 amino acids. The V gene lost 2 bases and the J gene lost 2 bases, with 15 bases spanning the gap. The CDR3 DNA follows: TGTGCCAGCAGCTTCGCAGGGAGAAGGTCCACAGATACGCAGTATTTT. Translation gives CASSFAGRRSTDTQYF.

The chain couples TRBV11-2 to TRBJ1-6, with D unresolved. The V gene lost 3 bases and the J gene lost 9 bases, with 12 bases spanning the gap. The CDR3 has 14 residues. From germline, CDR1 is SGHAT and CDR2 FQNNGV. The DNA for the CDR3 is TGTGCCAGCAGCTTCAACGGTGTCTCTTCACCCCTCCACTTT. Translation gives CASSFNGVSSPLHF.

The J gene is TRBJ2-7, the V gene TRBV19; 12 bases agree with TRBD2. J lost 5 bases, V lost 6 bases, and 5 bases had no gene match. The CDR3 runs to 14 residues. In germline, CDR1 is LNHDA, CDR2 SQIVND (reference sequence). The CDR3 sequence is CASRLAGGLHEQYF. CDR3 coding DNA: TGTGCCAGTAGACTAGCGGGAGGACTCCACGAGCAGTACTTC.